The clone carrying this T cell receptor (beta chain) was observed a handful of times. Its specificity is unknown. Sequencing templates came from extracted RNA that was reverse transcribed into cDNA. Repertoires were generated with immunoSEQ multiplex PCR, while TCRdb's copy carries only in-frame clones and drops some. Counted here are more than 200,000 clones, around two fifths occurring once; the ten biggest clones make up approximately 2.9%. The data belong to a study of CD8+ T cells in alopecia areata. Study observations and caveats: Clonality exceeded that of normal scalp in lesional scalp, most notably in alopecia totalis/universalis.

The trim removed 3 bases at V and 6 bases at J, leaving 8 bases unmatched. Germline V gene lookup returns CDR1 MNHEY and CDR2 SMNVEV (reference sequence). The CDR3 sequence is 16 residues long. Regarding treatment: oral pan-JAK inhibitor, 5-10 mg twice daily. This specimen consisted of CD4+ T cells sorted from blood, obtained at approximately week 36, from a patient treated with tofacitinib. The rearrangement uses TRBV27 and TRBJ2-3; 11 nucleotides line up with TRBD2. The TCR originated in a human donor with alopecia areata. CDR3 sequence reads: CASSFRASGRHDTQYF. CDR3 nucleotide sequence: TGTGCCAGCAGTTTCCGGGCTAGCGGGAGGCATGATACGCAGTATTTT.